This TCR beta chain originates from a study of radiotherapy plus CTLA-4 blockade in lung cancer. CDR1 and CDR2 from the germline V gene are SGHRS and YFSETQ. V gave up 2 bases and J gave up 2 bases, with 7 bases separating them. This CDR3 is 13 amino acids long. The table came from immunoSEQ multiplex PCR; TCRdb's copy has only in-frame clones and leaves some out. The repertoire holds 55,000 to 80,000 clones, around 80% seen once, with under 9% in the top ten. It was focal radiation plus CTLA-4 blockade with ipilimumab that patients with chemo-refractory metastatic non-small-cell lung cancer received.

The sequence derives from a human donor with non-small cell lung cancer who had a complete response to radiotherapy plus ipilimumab. This specimen consisted of peripheral blood, obtained from a patient treated with radiotherapy plus ipilimumab. The rearrangement uses TRBV5-1 and TRBJ2-5; D is ambiguous. The CDR3 DNA is TGCGCCAGCAGCTTTAGCTCGCAAGAGACCCAGTACTTC. The encoded protein is CASSFSSQETQYF. The full variable domain, in which reference TRBV5-1 and TRBJ2-5 provide the parts outside the CDR3, is KAGVTQTPRYLIKTRGQQVTLSCSPISGHRSVSWYQQTPGQGLQFLFEYFSETQRNKGNFPGRFSGRQFSNSRSEMNVSTLELGDSALYLCASSFSSQETQYFGPGTRLLVL.